The sequence of this TCR beta chain was determined in a study of beta chain features in type 1 diabetes. All of the isolated RNA was reverse transcribed, so expressed TCRB transcripts were sequenced. Here immunoSEQ multiplex PCR was the method, and the copy in TCRdb shows in-frame clones only, minus some. The data show hundreds of thousands of clones, with around 13% seen just once and 6.7% held by the top ten. The CDR3 covers 12 residues. V was pared by 4 bases and J by 3 bases, with 6 bases between. Germline CDR1 reads SSHAT; CDR2 reads FNYEAQ (reference sequence). V is TRBV7-7 and J is TRBJ2-5; D remains ambiguous. The clonotype originates from a man under 40 in good health. The sample taken for sequencing was central memory CD4+ T cells from blood. The CDR3 sequence: CASSSAKETQYF. In DNA form, the CDR3 reads TGTGCCAGCAGCTCAGCAAAAGAGACCCAGTACTTC.